The 28 T cell receptor beta chains below all came from one sample that was sequenced in a study of cytomegalovirus exposure and HLA in healthy donors. With 60 Vbeta and 13 Jbeta primers, the PCR was carried out. Sequenced by immunoSEQ multiplex PCR; TCRdb stores in-frame clones only, minus some. Of around 190,000 clones listed, about 78% are singletons. What was sequenced was PBMCs. The source is a man aged 40-50 years in good health and CMV-seronegative.

J is TRBJ1-3 and V is TRBV10-2, with D hard to call. Trimming removed 3 bases from V and 0 bases from J, with 15 bases in between. CDR3 length: 17 amino acids. The V gene's germline CDR1 is WSHSY and CDR2 SAAADI. CDR3 protein: CASSDPPTTHSGNTIYF. The DNA for the CDR3 is TGCGCCAGCAGTGACCCCCCGACAACACACTCTGGAAACACCATATATTTT.

This chain connects TRBV18 to TRBJ2-1; weak D call: TRBD1 (6 bases). Per germline, CDR1 KGHSH and CDR2 LQKENI. The CDR3 is 16 amino acids. The V end lost 0 bases, the J end lost 2 bases, and 11 bases lay between the germline ends. The CDR3 nucleotides read TGTGCCAGCTCACCACCGGGGGCGAGACCCTACAATGAGCAGTTCTTC. This gives the protein CASSPPGARPYNEQFF.

This clone was seen a handful of times. The J gene is TRBJ1-1, the V gene TRBV6-5; 7 nucleotides line up with TRBD1. The V gene end was trimmed by 5 bases and the J gene end by 0 bases; junction bases not matched to a gene: 6. This CDR3 spans 15 amino acids. Germline V CDR1 and CDR2: MNHEY, SVGAGI. The CDR3, as DNA: TGTGCCAGCAGTAAACTTGACAGGGTGAACACTGAAGCTTTCTTT. It codes for CASSKLDRVNTEAFF.

The chain links TRBV7-9 to TRBJ2-7, with 10 bases lining up with TRBD1. CDR3 length: 15 amino acids. The V and J ends lost 0 bases and 3 bases, in that order; junction bases with no gene match: 2. CDR1 is SEHNR, CDR2 FQNEAQ, per germline (reference sequence). The CDR3 nucleotides read TGTGCCAGCAGCTTAGCAGGGACAGGGGACTACGAGCAGTACTTC. This sequence encodes CASSLAGTGDYEQYF. The full variable domain, its missing parts supplied by reference TRBV7-9 and TRBJ2-7, is DTGVSQNPRHKITKRGQNVTFRCDPISEHNRLYWYRQTLGQGPEFLTYFQNEAQLEKSRLLSDRFSAERPKGSFSTLEIQRTEQGDSAMYLCASSLAGTGDYEQYFGPGTRLTVT.

This clone was counted a single time. The genes are TRBV6-5 and TRBJ1-1; a possible D gene is TRBD1 (5 bases). Trimming took off 3 bases at V and 6 bases at J, with 17 bases between the two ends. The CDR3 runs 15 residues. CDR1 is MNHEY, CDR2 SVGAGI, per germline. The DNA for the CDR3 is TGTGCCAGCAGTTATAATCAGGGAAGGAGGGCTGAAGCTTTCTTT. Its protein product is CASSYNQGRRAEAFF.

V is TRBV6-5 and J is TRBJ1-5; 9 bases align to TRBD1. J gave up 6 bases and V 4 bases, and 7 bases lay outside the gene matches. Per germline, CDR1 MNHEY and CDR2 SVGAGI. The CDR3 covers 15 residues. The CDR3 region is CASSSTGGPGQPQHF. CDR3 sequence (DNA): TGTGCCAGCAGTTCTACAGGGGGCCCGGGTCAGCCCCAGCATTTT.

The gene calls are TRBV11-2 and TRBJ2-7, with TRBD2 matching 8 bases. This CDR3 has 18 amino acids. Germline CDR1 reads SGHAT; CDR2 reads FQNNGV. J gave up 0 bases and V 3 bases, and 13 bases lay outside the gene matches. Written as DNA, the CDR3 is TGTGCCAGCAGCTTCGGGGGCGGGAGGCCCTTGAGCTCCTACGAGCAGTACTTC. As protein: CASSFGGGRPLSSYEQYF.

The chain recombines TRBV10-3 with TRBJ2-7; D is unresolved. Germline V CDR1 and CDR2: ENHRY, SYGVKD. The CDR3 is 12 residues long. V shed 2 bases and J shed 1 base, with 3 bases lying between them. CDR3 nucleotide sequence: TGTGCCATCAGTGAGGTATCCTACGAGCAGTACTTC. Translated: CAISEVSYEQYF.

The CDR3 is CASSQGSHVSNSGNTIYF. CDR3 coding DNA: TGCGCCAGCAGTCAAGGGAGTCACGTGTCAAACTCTGGAAACACCATATATTTT. The J gene is TRBJ1-3, the V gene TRBV23-1; D is ambiguous. TRBV23-1 is filed as an ORF, its function uncertain. V was trimmed by 2 bases and J by 0 bases, leaving 17 bases between them. The CDR3 extends over 18 amino acids.

The rearrangement links TRBV27 to TRBJ2-1; TRBD1 matches 7 bases. CDR1 is MNHEY, CDR2 SMNVEV, per germline (reference sequence). Germline trimming cut 7 bases from V and 4 bases from J; bases unmatched to any gene: 10. The CDR3 sequence is 15 residues long. The CDR3 protein is CASTIARDSYNEQFF. CDR3 nucleotide sequence: TGTGCCAGCACCATCGCCCGGGACAGTTACAATGAGCAGTTCTTC.

This clone was counted a few times. The chain has TRBV19 and TRBJ2-4; no reliable D call. The CDR3 spans 13 residues. The V gene's germline CDR1 is LNHDA and CDR2 SQIVND (reference sequence). The V and J ends lost 5 bases and 6 bases respectively, with 11 bases between them. CDR3 sequence reads: CASSATGRNIQYF. Written as DNA, the CDR3 is TGTGCCAGTAGTGCGACGGGTAGAAACATTCAGTACTTC.

The gene calls are TRBV7-6 and TRBJ1-4; D unresolved. CDR3 size: 14 residues. Germline values: CDR1 SGHVS, CDR2 FNYEAQ. Trimming stripped 5 bases from V and 0 bases from J, with 7 bases between. The DNA of the CDR3 is TGTGCCAGCAGCCCAGAACCAACTAATGAAAAACTGTTTTTT. It translates to CASSPEPTNEKLFF.

This clone was detected once. The chain joins TRBV5-6 to TRBJ2-3; TRBD2 might be the D (6 bases). CDR1 and CDR2 from the germline V gene are SGHDT and YYEEEE. Trimming removed 3 bases at V and 1 base at J, with 12 bases between. The CDR3 is 15 amino acids. CDR3 sequence: CASSSGDLRTDTQYF. The DNA for the CDR3 is TGTGCCAGCAGCTCGGGGGACTTGCGCACAGATACGCAGTATTTT.

The chain links TRBV27 to TRBJ1-2; tentative D call: TRBD1 (5 bases). Germline-derived CDR1 and CDR2 are MNHEY and SMNVEV (reference sequence). V was clipped by 6 bases and J by 4 bases, with 18 bases between them. The CDR3 is 15 amino acids. DNA of the CDR3: TGTGCCAGCAGACGAAGCGGGGGGGATGGCTATGGCTACACCTTC. This sequence encodes CASRRSGGDGYGYTF.

The V and J genes are TRBV21-1 and TRBJ2-3; whether TRBD2, the table's D call, matches the DNA was not checked. TRBV21-1 is marked as a pseudogene. This CDR3 has 17 amino acids. CDR3 bases: TGTGCCAGCAGCATTACGACTAGCGGGAGGGACACAGATACGCAGTATTTT. Translated, it gives CASSITTSGRDTDTQYF.

The chain couples TRBV19 to TRBJ1-1, with 8 bases identical to TRBD1. CDR1 and CDR2 from the germline V gene are LNHDA and SQIVND (reference sequence). The CDR3 runs 14 residues. The trim removed 3 bases at V and 4 bases at J, leaving 4 bases unmatched. The CDR3 protein is CASSMAGGVTEAFF. The DNA of the CDR3 is TGTGCCAGTAGTATGGCAGGGGGCGTCACTGAAGCTTTCTTT.

The chain has TRBV18 and TRBJ2-3; 10 nucleotides line up with TRBD2. This CDR3 is built from 14 residues. Per the germline V gene, CDR1 is KGHSH and CDR2 is LQKENI. The V segment lost 6 bases and the J segment 6 bases; nucleotides outside the gene matches: 6. CDR3 protein: CASSLSGREDTQYF. For the CDR3, the DNA is TGTGCCAGCTCCCTCAGCGGGAGGGAGGATACGCAGTATTTT.

This clone has a handful of counts. The genes are TRBV5-1 and TRBJ2-7; 11 bases fit TRBD1. V lost 5 bases and J lost 6; bases outside the gene matches: 13. The CDR3 contains 16 residues. Germline CDR1 and CDR2: SGHRS and YFSETQ. CDR3 DNA: TGCGCCAGCAGTCAGGCGGGCGGGACAGGGGGGAGCGAGCAGTACTTC. Amino acids: CASSQAGGTGGSEQYF.

This rearrangement joins TRBV6-5 to TRBJ1-1; the D is unclear. The germline V and J ends were trimmed by 4 bases and 3 bases, with 12 bases remaining between them. Germline V CDR1 and CDR2: MNHEY, SVGAGI. The CDR3 runs to 14 residues. The CDR3 loop is CASSLRVGYTEAFF. CDR3 in DNA: TGTGCCAGCAGTTTGAGGGTTGGGTACACTGAAGCTTTCTTT.

This clone was counted between two and nine times. The V gene is TRBV7-9, the J gene TRBJ2-7, with D perhaps matching TRBD2 (5 bases). Deletions cut 1 base from V and 6 bases from J, with 10 bases between. Germline loops: CDR1 SEHNR, CDR2 FQNEAQ (reference sequence). The CDR3 is 13 residues long. The CDR3 DNA is TGTGCCAGCAGCTTAGTTCGAGGGCCCGAGCAGTACTTC. Protein: CASSLVRGPEQYF.

This sequence joins TRBV5-1 and TRBJ2-2; D gene unclear. Trimming removed 4 bases from V and 4 bases from J, with 11 bases in between. From germline, CDR1 is SGHRS and CDR2 YFSETQ. The CDR3 has 14 amino acids. The CDR3 nucleotides read TGCGCCAGCAGCCCCCAGGATGTCACCGGGGAGCTGTTTTTT. Translating it yields CASSPQDVTGELFF.

The gene calls are TRBV13 and TRBJ1-2; TRBD1 is a possible D gene (5 bases). Deletions cut 5 bases from V and 8 bases from J, with 21 bases between. This CDR3 has 15 amino acids. In germline, CDR1 is PRHDT, CDR2 FYEKMQ (reference sequence). Here the CDR3 DNA reads TGTGCCAGCAGCCCCAAACGGACGACGGGGGAAGGCTACACCTTC. Translation gives CASSPKRTTGEGYTF.

The chain is built from TRBV6-1 and TRBJ2-7; the D gene is possibly TRBD2 (6 bases). There are 14 residues in the CDR3. CDR1 and CDR2 (germline): MNHNS, SASEGT. V lost 1 base to trimming and J lost 3 bases, with 10 bases between them. The CDR3 spells CASSEGPGVYEQYF. In DNA, the CDR3 is TGTGCCAGCAGTGAAGGACCGGGGGTCTACGAGCAGTACTTC.

The genes are TRBV7-2 and TRBJ1-6; D is possibly TRBD1 (6 bases). Germline-derived CDR1 and CDR2 are SGHTA and FQGNSA. This CDR3 region has 15 residues. Between the trimmed V and J ends, which lost 1 base and 7 bases, there was a span of 11 bases. CDR3 residues: CASSLVGQGNSPLHF. CDR3 sequence (DNA): TGTGCCAGCAGCTTAGTGGGCCAGGGGAATTCACCCCTCCACTTT. Full variable domain (remainder filled in from reference TRBV7-2 and TRBJ1-6): GAGVSQSPSNKVTEKGKDVELRCDPISGHTALYWYRQSLGQGLEFLIYFQGNSAPDKSGLPSDRFSAERTGGSVSTLTIQRTQQEDSAVYLCASSLVGQGNSPLHFGNGTRLTVT.

The chain joins TRBV5-1 to TRBJ2-5, with 13 bases aligning to TRBD2. V lost 4 bases, J lost 5 bases, and 5 bases stayed unmatched. The CDR3 has 15 amino acids. Germline V gives CDR1 SGHRS, CDR2 YFSETQ. The CDR3 DNA reads as TGCGCCAGCAGCCCGCAGACTAGCGGGGGGGAGACCCAGTACTTC. Its protein product is CASSPQTSGGETQYF.

The chain employs TRBV9 and TRBJ2-2; 9 nucleotides align to TRBD1. Trimming at V came to 1 base and at J to 4 bases, leaving 11 bases not matched to a gene. The CDR3 sequence is 18 residues long. Germline V gives CDR1 SGDLS, CDR2 YYNGEE. The CDR3 loop reads CASSVTLLQGAGTGELFF. The CDR3 nucleotides are TGTGCCAGCAGCGTAACGCTCTTACAGGGGGCTGGCACCGGGGAGCTGTTTTTT.

CDR3 sequence: CASSLREGAQPQHF. CDR3 coding DNA: TGTGCCAGCAGCTTACGAGAGGGGGCACAGCCCCAGCATTTT. The rearrangement uses TRBV11-2 and TRBJ1-5; TRBD1 matches at 7 bases. Germline V lookup: CDR1 SGHAT, CDR2 FQNNGV. V shed 2 bases and J 7 bases; nucleotides not matched to a gene: 5. The CDR3 sequence is 14 residues long.

For this clone: This CDR3 fails to terminate in the conserved phenylalanine or tryptophan, so it likely reflects a read error. The V call is TRBV19, the J call TRBJ1-2; 9 positions match TRBD1. V dropped 4 bases and J dropped 8; count of bases not matched to a gene: 2. The germline gives CDR1 LNHDA, CDR2 SQIVND (reference sequence). The CDR3 sequence is 12 residues long. CDR3 nucleotide sequence: TGTGCCAGTAGTACGACAGGGGGAGGCTACACCCTC. Its translation: CASSTTGGGYTL.